This TCR beta chain stems from a study of control samples from healthy donors and cancer patients. Some clones are missing from TCRdb's copy, which holds only in-frame ones; the method was immunoSEQ multiplex PCR. The data show about 69,000 clones, about four fifths seen once. V lost 6 bases to trimming and J lost 3 bases; unmatched junction nucleotides: 1. The CDR3 is made up of 13 amino acids. Germline CDR1 and CDR2: PRHDT and FYEKMQ (reference sequence). The chain combines TRBV13 with TRBJ2-3, with 9 bases that match TRBD2. The sequencing input was PBMCs. The source is a woman aged 45-59 years with lung cancer. CDR3 bases: TGTGCCAGCAGGGCGGGGGGGACAGATACGCAGTATTTT. This encodes CASRAGGTDTQYF.